Below, 10 T cell receptor beta chains from the same sample are listed, as sequenced in a study of blood T cell repertoires in COVID-19. Clones were sequenced by immunoSEQ multiplex PCR, and TCRdb holds only the in-frame ones, with some missing. Here the sample spans about 160,000 clones, around 86% being singletons. The sequenced material came from peripheral blood. The source of these receptors is a man between 70 and 80 years old with acute or convalescent COVID-19.

This clone was counted only a few times. This chain uses TRBV7-9 with TRBJ1-2; TRBD1 might be the D (5 bases). V was cut by 4 bases and J by 2 bases, with 11 bases left in between. The CDR3 loop spans 14 amino acids. Per the germline V gene, CDR1 is SEHNR and CDR2 is FQNEAQ (reference sequence). The CDR3 bases are TGTGCCAGCAGCTCCTCTGGGGCGAACTATGGCTACACCTTC. Amino acids: CASSSSGANYGYTF.

This clone was picked up a small number of times. The chain combines TRBV4-2 with TRBJ2-1; no reliable D call. The CDR3 contains 14 residues. V gave up 1 base and J gave up 5 bases, with 9 bases separating them. CDR1 is LGHNA and CDR2 is YNFKEQ in the germline V gene. The CDR3 DNA follows: TGTGCCAGCAGCCAAGTTCTCCAGAACAATGAGCAGTTCTTC. This encodes CASSQVLQNNEQFF.

The gene calls are TRBV27 and TRBJ2-3, with TRBD1 matching 7 bases. V trimming: 4 bases; J trimming: 2 bases; junction bases outside the gene matches: 3. Germline CDR1 MNHEY, CDR2 SMNVEV (reference sequence). CDR3 length: 14 amino acids. In DNA, the CDR3 is TGTGCCAGCAGTTCGGGACAGTTCACAGATACGCAGTATTTT. Its translation: CASSSGQFTDTQYF.

The genes are TRBV6-1 and TRBJ1-1, with 7 bases fitting TRBD1. The CDR3 totals 13 residues. V gave up 3 bases and J gave up 5 bases; unmatched junction bases: 3. From germline, CDR1 is MNHNS and CDR2 SASEGT. This CDR3 reads CASSDVRGTEAFF. In nucleotides, the CDR3 is TGTGCCAGCAGTGACGTCAGGGGGACTGAAGCTTTCTTT.

This rearrangement joins TRBV19 to TRBJ1-4; TRBD1 matches 7 bases. The V segment lost 6 bases and the J segment 2 bases; nucleotides outside the gene matches: 3. This CDR3 spans 14 amino acids. Germline lookup yields CDR1 LNHDA and CDR2 SQIVND (reference sequence). CDR3: CASSPGQTNEKLFF. CDR3 nucleotide sequence: TGTGCCAGTAGCCCGGGACAGACTAATGAAAAACTGTTTTTT.

The J gene is TRBJ2-1, the V gene TRBV27; tentative D call: TRBD1 (6 bases). This CDR3 has 17 amino acids. V was trimmed by 4 bases and J by 4 bases, leaving 20 bases between them. The germline CDR1 and CDR2 sequences are MNHEY and SMNVEV (reference sequence). The CDR3 nucleotides are TGTGCCAGCAGTTCTCCCCCTAACAGGGTTCGGTACAATGAGCAGTTCTTC. This encodes CASSSPPNRVRYNEQFF.

This rearrangement joins TRBV19 to TRBJ1-5; no definite D call. CDR3 length: 15 residues. The germline V and J ends were trimmed by 6 bases and 6 bases, with 18 bases remaining between them. Germline V gene lookup returns CDR1 LNHDA and CDR2 SQIVND (reference sequence). The CDR3 protein is CASSHSSVGSQPQHF. CDR3 sequence (DNA): TGTGCCAGTAGCCACTCCTCCGTAGGGAGTCAGCCCCAGCATTTT.

The chain couples TRBV19 to TRBJ2-5, with TRBD2 matching over 11 bases. V lost 5 bases, J lost 1 base, and 6 bases stayed unmatched. CDR1 is LNHDA, CDR2 SQIVND, per germline (reference sequence). The CDR3 is made up of 16 amino acids. For the CDR3, the DNA is TGTGCCAGTAGTTTCCGGACTAGCGGGCCCCAAGAGACCCAGTACTTC. Translation: CASSFRTSGPQETQYF.

This clone was seen just once. The CDR3 loop is CASSIDPGAGTGELFF. CDR3 in DNA: TGTGCCAGTAGTATAGATCCAGGGGCGGGCACCGGGGAGCTGTTTTTT. The chain recombines TRBV19 with TRBJ2-2; D is possibly TRBD1 (6 bases). This CDR3 has 16 residues. Between the trimmed V and J ends, which lost 0 bases and 4 bases, there was a span of 12 bases. The V gene's germline CDR1 is LNHDA and CDR2 SQIVND (reference sequence).

The chain couples TRBV2 to TRBJ2-1, with unresolved D. V dropped 6 bases and J dropped 16 bases, with 16 bases sitting between them. The CDR3 has 11 residues. Per germline, CDR1 SNHLY and CDR2 FYNNEI. CDR3 protein: CASRGGQVNFF. CDR3 nucleotide sequence: TGTGCCAGCAGGGGTGGGCAGGTCAATTTCTTC.